This TCR beta chain was retrieved from a study of beta chain features in type 1 diabetes. Overall study findings and caveats: In all four CD4+ subsets, TCRB CDR3 length was significantly, moderately reduced in type 1 diabetes. PCR might show a preference for shorter templates, equally across patients and controls. The question of HLA type influencing TCRB rearrangement was one that remained unresolved here.

Every isolated RNA sample was fully reverse transcribed, so sequencing captured expressed TCRB transcripts. Reads from naive, central memory and regulatory T cell samples averaged around 3.6 million. Assay used: immunoSEQ multiplex PCR; TCRdb lists only in-frame clones, some missing. The data show approximately 100,000 clones, 28% seen once. Germline CDR1 KGHSH, CDR2 LQKENI. CDR3 size: 15 residues. The ends were cut back, 5 bases at V and 0 bases at J, with 12 bases in the middle. This clone has just one count. Its matching antigen is unknown. Isolation of CD4+ naive, central memory, regulatory and stem cell-like memory cells was achieved by sorting via CD45RO/CCR7/CD25/CD127/CD95/CD27.

The chain has TRBV18 and TRBJ2-3; D gene ambiguous. Sequencing was done on a sample of central memory CD4+ T cells from blood. The sequence was obtained from a woman under 30 with type 1 diabetes. The CDR3 coding sequence is TGTGCCAGCTCATACCTAGGAGAGAGCACAGATACGCAGTATTTT. This gives the protein CASSYLGESTDTQYF.